There are many counts of the clone carrying this TCR beta chain. Its antigen is undetermined. The data are from a study of T-cell reconstitution after alpha-beta-depleted transplantation in children. Points from the study as a whole: From surviving recipient T cells and thymic progenitors came the high day-60 TCRbeta diversity observed in some patients. Two months or so post-transplant, alpha-beta T cells reportedly derived from several hundred expanded graft clones.

Unique molecular identifiers were incorporated during preparation of the TCRbeta library. TCRdb re-called the PCR reads through MiXCR, storing one row per CDR3 protein. The sample includes around 30,000 distinct CDR3 sequences, roughly 6.7% of them seen just once. The sequence was obtained from a child under three years old who had a stem cell transplant for acute myeloid leukemia, so the T cells may come from the graft donor. The material sequenced was peripheral blood, taken 60 days after TCRalphabeta/CD19-depleted stem cell transplant.

This CDR3 is CAINFSRNYGYTF. Here the CDR3 DNA reads TGTGCCATCAACTTTTCCCGTAACTATGGCTACACCTTC. V and J are TRBV10-3 and TRBJ1-2, with D hard to call. Trimming pared 7 bases from V and 1 base from J, leaving 10 bases between. The CDR3 is 13 residues long. Germline lookup yields CDR1 ENHRY and CDR2 SYGVKD.